The clone carrying this T cell receptor beta chain has at least ten counts. Its target is not known. This entry comes from a study of T cells after yellow fever vaccination. Overall study findings and caveats: Abundant clonotypes from the bulk population could have been carried over as contaminants into FACS-sorted repertoires. Post-booster repertoires contained most primary-vaccination clones again (approximately 97% CD4, roughly 91% CD8).

Template switching by 5'RACE produced TCR cDNA, adding a universal primer site and UMIs. A single record per CDR3 protein comes from TCRdb applying MiXCR to the 5' RACE reads. The sample shows approximately 550,000 distinct CDR3 sequences, 15% to 20% of them seen only once. This CDR3 is 15 amino acids long. Trimming removed 5 bases from V and 4 bases from J; junction bases left unmatched: 7. The V gene's germline CDR1 is MNHNS and CDR2 SASEGT. This material consisted of PBMCs, taken 15 days after the yellow fever booster vaccination. The V call is TRBV6-1, the J call TRBJ2-5, with TRBD1 identical over 10 bases. The clonotype comes from a man aged 25 to 40 who received the YFV17D yellow fever vaccine. CDR3 loop: CASSPGTGDLETQYF. DNA for the CDR3: TGTGCCAGCAGTCCTGGGACAGGGGATCTAGAGACCCAGTACTTC.